These 24 T cell receptor beta chains were sequenced from one sample in a study of shared clonotypes between healthy human individuals (dated by TCRdb to 2019 to 2021). The receptor library was made with the immunoSEQ multiplex PCR assay. In TCRdb, the immuneACCESS table is reduced to in-frame sequences with V and J assigned. These tables do not hold every clone; where another copy was compared, an unresolved V gene accounts for under half, and the others remain unexplained. The sample table records around 2.1 million clones; almost 96% of these occur just once. The top ten constitute 0.1% to 0.15% of the sample. The specimen was naive CD4+ T cells sorted from blood. The cell subset or site label here, explained by the study, means: CD45RA+ positively selected. All receptors come from a man younger than 30 in good health.

This chain connects TRBV7-2 to TRBJ2-7; D could derive from TRBD1 or TRBD2 (5 bases each). The V gene lost 3 bases and the J gene lost 3 bases, with 15 bases spanning the gap. The CDR3 contains 15 residues. The germline V gene encodes CDR1 SGHTA and CDR2 FQGNSA. The CDR3 bases are TGTGCCAGCAGCTTCGGGACCGGTATAGGCTACGAGCAGTACTTC. Its translation is CASSFGTGIGYEQYF.

A word on this clone: Other DNA sequences of this sample code for an identical CDR3. V gene TRBV6-5 combines with J gene TRBJ1-5; tentative D call: TRBD1 (6 bases). CDR1 MNHEY and CDR2 SVGAGI come from the germline V gene. This CDR3 contains 13 residues. Trimming shortened V by 6 bases and J by 4 bases, and 10 bases separated the two germline ends. For the CDR3, the DNA is TGTGCCAGCAGACGACAGGAGAATCAGCCCCAGCATTTT. Its protein product is CASRRQENQPQHF.

This clone was recorded once. The chain uses TRBV2 and TRBJ1-4; 7 bases are a match to TRBD1. The CDR3 loop spans 16 amino acids. Germline V gene data show CDR1 as SNHLY and CDR2 as FYNNEI. V gave up 6 bases and J gave up 0 bases; unmatched junction bases: 7. This chain's CDR3 is CASRGQLGATNEKLFF. The CDR3 coding sequence is TGTGCCAGCAGGGGACAGTTGGGGGCAACTAATGAAAAACTGTTTTTT.

The chain carries TRBV7-8 and TRBJ1-4; D is uncertain. The CDR3 spans 13 residues. The germline V and J ends were trimmed by 1 base and 5 bases, with 5 bases remaining between them. Germline-derived CDR1 and CDR2 are SGHVS and FQNEAQ. The CDR3 DNA sequence: TGTGCCAGCAGCTTAGGGGAGAATGAAAAACTGTTTTTT. Its protein product is CASSLGENEKLFF. Filled out from reference TRBV7-8 and TRBJ1-4, the complete variable domain reads GAGVSQSPRYKVAKRGQDVALRCDPISGHVSLFWYQQALGQGPEFLTYFQNEAQLDKSGLPSDRFFAERPEGSVSTLKIQRTQQEDSAVYLCASSLGENEKLFFGSGTQLSVL.

This clone was seen only once. The chain couples TRBV4-3 to TRBJ2-1, with TRBD2 matching 15 bases. This CDR3 is built from 16 residues. Germline V lookup: CDR1 LGHNA, CDR2 YSLEER. V lost 0 bases and J lost 7; bases outside the gene matches: 1. This chain's CDR3 is CASSQDGTSGRNEQFF. CDR3 bases: TGCGCCAGCAGCCAAGATGGGACTAGCGGGAGGAATGAGCAGTTCTTC.

This clone was detected only a few times. The V and J genes are TRBV30 and TRBJ1-5; the D gene is possibly TRBD1 (5 bases). V lost 4 bases and J 1 base, leaving 11 bases between the germline ends. This CDR3 has 14 residues. CDR1 is GTSNPN and CDR2 is SVGIG in the germline V gene (reference sequence). The CDR3 sequence: CAWTGVQSNQPQHF. Here the CDR3 DNA reads TGTGCCTGGACGGGGGTACAAAGCAATCAGCCCCAGCATTTT.

The V gene is TRBV4-2, the J gene TRBJ2-2; 11 bases match TRBD2. V lost 0 bases, J lost 0 bases, and 12 bases stayed unmatched. This CDR3 contains 21 residues. CDR1 LGHNA and CDR2 YNFKEQ come from the germline V gene. The CDR3 loop is CASSQDIVGTSGSSNTGELFF. The CDR3 nucleotides are TGTGCCAGCAGCCAAGATATAGTAGGGACTAGCGGCTCATCGAACACCGGGGAGCTGTTTTTT.

Comment on this clone: This CDR3 is also generated by other DNA sequences in the sample. The chain couples TRBV25-1 to TRBJ1-2, with 9 bases fitting TRBD1. V lost 2 bases and J lost 4; bases outside the gene matches: 5. This CDR3 contains 15 residues. Germline CDR1 reads MGHDK; CDR2 reads SYGVNS. For the CDR3, the DNA is TGTGCCAGCAGTGAACCGGGACAGGGTTCCTATGGCTACACCTTC. Residues: CASSEPGQGSYGYTF.

The V and J genes are TRBV7-8 and TRBJ1-5; D ambiguous. Germline V gene sequence: CDR1 SGHVS, CDR2 FQNEAQ. This CDR3 has 14 residues. Trimming took 5 bases from V and 2 from J, leaving 10 bases between them. The DNA for the CDR3 is TGTGCCAGCAGCCCTAACCCGGGCAATCAGCCCCAGCATTTT. Translating gives CASSPNPGNQPQHF.

As for this clone: At one boundary the junction diverges from the germline segment, which might be a read error. This rearrangement joins TRBV7-7 to TRBJ1-4; D unresolved. The CDR3 extends over 16 amino acids. The V gene's germline CDR1 is SSHAT and CDR2 FNYEAQ (reference sequence). Here the CDR3 DNA reads TGTGCTAGCAACAAATATGCAGATTGGGCGGAGGAAAAACTGTTTTTT. Residues: CASNKYADWAEEKLFF.

CDR3: CASSPRTVGDTEAFF. CDR3 DNA: TGTGCCAGCTCACCACGAACAGTTGGGGACACTGAAGCTTTCTTT. The genes are TRBV18 and TRBJ1-1; D remains ambiguous. The V gene's germline CDR1 is KGHSH and CDR2 LQKENI. The CDR3 is 15 amino acids. The V end was cut by 1 base, the J end by 3 bases, with 12 bases between.

This clone has more than one count but fewer than ten. V usage is TRBV10-3 and J usage is TRBJ2-3; D possibly corresponds to TRBD2 (6 bases). Trimming took 8 bases from V and 2 from J, leaving 17 bases between them. CDR1 is ENHRY and CDR2 is SYGVKD in the germline V gene. This CDR3 has 15 residues. The CDR3 sequence: CAIGGANAYTDTQYF. The DNA of the CDR3 is TGTGCCATCGGCGGGGCAAACGCATACACAGATACGCAGTATTTT.

The V and J genes are TRBV9 and TRBJ1-1; 12 bases are a match to TRBD1. CDR3 size: 18 residues. The germline gives CDR1 SGDLS, CDR2 YYNGEE. The junction had 10 bases not matched to a gene; V was cut back by 2 bases and J by 2 bases. The CDR3 DNA is TGTGCCAGCAGCGTCTCCCTGGGACAGGGGGCTGGTAACACTGAAGCTTTCTTT. Its protein is CASSVSLGQGAGNTEAFF.

The chain employs TRBV7-2 and TRBJ2-7; TRBD2 matches at 12 bases. Trimming took 1 base from V and 2 from J; bases not matched to a gene: 6. The CDR3 totals 17 residues. Germline CDR1 and CDR2: SGHTA and FQGNSA. The CDR3 nucleotides are TGTGCCAGCAGCTTAGGGGCTAGCGGGAGGGGAACCTACGAGCAGTACTTC. This translates into CASSLGASGRGTYEQYF.

The chain has TRBV30 and TRBJ1-6; D is uncertain. Germline V gives CDR1 GTSNPN, CDR2 SVGIG (reference sequence). This CDR3 is built from 14 residues. Trimming removed 6 bases from V and 4 bases from J, with 13 bases in between. The CDR3 here is CACSLAFYNSPLHF. The CDR3 DNA reads TGTGCCTGCAGCCTCGCTTTTTATAATTCACCCCTCCACTTT.

The V and J genes are TRBV5-8 and TRBJ2-3; D uncertain. The V end was cut by 0 bases, the J end by 2 bases, with 10 bases between. CDR3 size: 15 residues. In germline, CDR1 is SGHTS, CDR2 YDEGEE. The CDR3 here is CASSLGAPATDTQYF. DNA for the CDR3: TGTGCCAGCAGCTTGGGGGCCCCAGCCACAGATACGCAGTATTTT.

This CDR3 reads CASSFMDEQFF. Written as DNA, the CDR3 is TGCGCCAGCAGCTTCATGGATGAGCAGTTCTTC. J is TRBJ2-1 and V is TRBV5-1; D call uncertain. The CDR3 consists of 11 residues. The germline V gene encodes CDR1 SGHRS and CDR2 YFSETQ. V shed 2 bases and J shed 8 bases, with 5 bases lying between them.

The V and J genes are TRBV6-6 and TRBJ1-4; weak D call: TRBD1 (6 bases). Per the germline V gene, CDR1 is MNHNY and CDR2 is SVGAGI (reference sequence). Trimming removed 5 bases at V and 8 bases at J, with 9 bases between. CDR3 size: 12 residues. The CDR3 bases are TGTGCCAGCAGTACAGGGTGGGAAAAACTGTTTTTT. It is translated as CASSTGWEKLFF.

This clone was seen more than once but under ten times. The chain combines TRBV10-3 with TRBJ1-5, with unresolved D. Trimming left V 4 bases short and J 5 bases short, with 9 bases between. Per germline, CDR1 ENHRY and CDR2 SYGVKD. The CDR3 is 13 amino acids. CDR3 in amino acids: CAISVKGDQPQHF. Here the CDR3 DNA reads TGTGCCATCAGTGTGAAAGGAGATCAGCCCCAGCATTTT.

The chain couples TRBV7-2 to TRBJ2-1; D remains ambiguous. The V gene lost 5 bases and the J gene lost 6 bases, with 17 bases spanning the gap. The length of the CDR3 is 15 residues. Germline V gene sequence: CDR1 SGHTA, CDR2 FQGNSA. In nucleotides, the CDR3 is TGTGCCAGCAGCCTAGTGGTCCTGCCACCCAATGAGCAGTTCTTC. It translates to CASSLVVLPPNEQFF.

This chain connects TRBV4-1 to TRBJ1-2; 7 positions match TRBD1. J was trimmed by 4 bases and V by 3 bases; bases with no gene match: 5. The CDR3 contains 14 residues. CDR1 is MGHRA, CDR2 YSYEKL, per germline. This CDR3 reads CASSHPGQSYGYTF. The CDR3 bases are TGCGCCAGCAGCCACCCGGGACAGAGCTATGGCTACACCTTC.

In DNA form, the CDR3 reads TGTGCCAGCAGTTACGAGGGGCTCGGGGAGCAGTACTTC. As protein: CASSYEGLGEQYF. The chain joins TRBV6-5 to TRBJ2-7; D may correspond to TRBD1 or TRBD2 (5 bases each). CDR3 length equals 13 residues. Germline V gene data show CDR1 as MNHEY and CDR2 as SVGAGI. The V end lost 2 bases, the J end lost 7 bases, and 12 bases lay between the germline ends.

Only a few counts were recorded for this clone. The chain carries TRBV5-1 and TRBJ2-1; the match to TRBD2 covers 15 bases. The CDR3 is 15 residues long. The trim removed 3 bases at V and 9 bases at J, leaving 4 bases unmatched. In germline, CDR1 is SGHRS, CDR2 YFSETQ. The DNA for the CDR3 is TGCGCCAGCAGCTCTGGACTAGCGGGAGGGGGTGAGCAGTTCTTC. Amino acid sequence: CASSSGLAGGGEQFF.

This rearrangement joins TRBV2 to TRBJ1-3; D call uncertain. Germline V gene data show CDR1 as SNHLY and CDR2 as FYNNEI. With 2 bases removed from V and 0 bases from J, the gap between germline ends came to 11 bases. The CDR3 is 16 amino acids. The CDR3 region has the DNA TGTGCCAGCAGTGAACCCAGGACCTTCTCTGGAAACACCATATATTTT. Translated: CASSEPRTFSGNTIYF.